This TCR beta chain was retrieved from a study of cytomegalovirus exposure and HLA in healthy donors (dated by TCRdb to 2016 to 2017). Study-level background: An earlier analysis of about 530 of the donors reported 250 to 300 Gb of sequence data and 95 million to 140 million unique TCR beta sequences obtained from about 180 million T cells. To study patterns of TCR occurrence, a later analysis re-analyzed previously published TCR beta repertoires from several hundred donors and added high-resolution HLA genotyping. The study profiled the T cell repertoires of 500 to 800 subjects by immunosequencing and related them to cytomegalovirus serostatus. In a later genetic analysis, genome-wide SNP genotypes for about 65% of the 666 donors were used, and that subset was treated as a discovery cohort. In the later analysis, no new phenotypic data were used to find candidate immune exposures; instead, reliance was placed on TCR beta sequences and their occurrence across donors. Along with the approximately 700-subject first cohort, a separate validation cohort of more than 90 different subjects was used. The aim of the study was to test whether cataloging public T cell receptors could identify signatures of past pathogen exposure. The genetic ancestry cluster associated with self-reported Caucasian donors included approximately 85% of the roughly 400 genotyped donors. Roughly 5 DR-DQ haplotypes were handled as single units for association and clustering, since linkage in the cohort was strong. Every discovery cohort repertoire had been produced on one sequencing platform. HLA typing included class I and class II loci at four-digit resolution. The number of typed donors differed by locus: about 629-630 for A, B, C, DRB1 and DQB1; 522 for DQA1; approximately 610 for DPA1; and about 450 for DPB1. An early release that covered some 640 HLA-typed donors contained about 300 gigabases of sequencing data and tens of millions of unique TCR sequences. In an earlier analysis of a few hundred of the donors, high-throughput TCR beta sequencing was used to judge whether each TCR beta V gene segment behaved as functional or pseudogenic. Among about 390 genotyped donors of the cohort, an average of about 240,000 unique TCR beta nucleotide sequences were sequenced per donor, about a sixth of them non-productive. High-throughput TCR immunosequencing, statistical association of individual TCRs with disease status, and machine learning were combined to predict cytomegalovirus infection status. Alongside the repertoire data, information on donor age, sex, ethnicity and CMV serostatus was compiled. Broad study findings and their caveats: A later analysis associated 17,000 or so TCR beta sequences with specific HLA alleles at a false discovery rate of 0.05. In a later analysis, the rate of TCR association differed among HLA loci, with DRB1 alleles having the most associated TCRs and HLA-C alleles having the fewest. The authors suggested that the approach could potentially be generalized to other disease states and immunological phenotypes. Across donors, most TCR sequences were observed very rarely, whereas some public TCRs were present in many individuals. In a later analysis, HLA-associated TCR beta chains were found to be more clonally expanded and to have lower generation probabilities than equally common non-associated chains. The classifier was reported to diagnose cytomegalovirus status with high specificity and sensitivity in both the original cohort and the validation cohort. A group of highly shared sequence variants was considered likely to be a technical artifact of the sequencing pipeline. Most CMV-associated TCR beta chains appeared to be HLA-restricted in a later analysis, and the HLA associations seemed to be driven largely by CMV exposure. The cohort was sequenced for TCR beta chains only, and without alpha or paired-chain data the features that could be detected were limited. Because HLA typing was missing for some donors at each locus, association tests included only the typed subset. A further reported finding was that TCR beta sequences accurately predicted the HLA-A and HLA-B alleles for most subjects in the first cohort. Linkage disequilibrium might explain the correlated functional status among segregating V segments, but an unknown experimental factor could not be ruled out. In an earlier analysis of fewer than 700 of the donors, most TCR beta V segments appeared in productive rearrangements about 87% or about 30% of the time, broadly matching IMGT annotations. In vitro tests confirmed that a few of the cytomegalovirus-associated TCR beta chains recognize cytomegalovirus antigens. The study gave a list of 150 to 200 TCR beta chains associated with cytomegalovirus. A later genetic analysis reported fewer N-insertions in productive TCRs among donors in an Asian-associated ancestry cluster than the roughly 690-donor mean. Assigning TCR associations to individual alleles was difficult when HLA alleles, especially DR and DQ, strongly co-occurred. The earlier analysis of approximately 560 of the donors excluded seventeen rarely observed V segments, including chromosome 9 orphons, because counts were too low. Roughly uniform sequencing depth across donors was assumed in presence/absence analyses, although this assumption may not hold. CMV serostatus was the only immune exposure information available for the cohort. An association between a missense DCLRE1C variant and V-gene and J-gene trimming of TCR beta chains was found in a later genetic analysis and replicated in an independent cohort. Several of the top co-occurrence clusters appeared to be linked to parvovirus B19, influenza, CMV and Epstein-Barr virus, according to a later analysis.

In regard to this clone: Its antigen is still unknown. No clone much larger than this one lies a single base away; base qualities are absent.

The cohort was made up of about 670 healthy bone marrow donors. At the time of sampling, all cohort members were nominally healthy, though unrecorded immune exposures were likely present. The donor tested CMV seronegative and was one of the 352 seronegative cohort members. Every donor gave a peripheral blood sample, and the peripheral blood mononuclear cells from that sample were used for TCR beta sequencing. The Qiagen DNeasy Blood Extraction Kit was used to extract genomic DNA from the blood cell samples. Library construction relied on the immunoSEQ multiplex PCR assay. For the multiplex PCR, a mixture combining 60 forward primers for TCR Vbeta segments and 13 reverse primers for TCR Jbeta segments was used. The CDR3 region of rearranged TCR beta genes was amplified from genomic DNA by a multiplex PCR assay. The Illumina HiSeq System was used to sequence the amplified TCR beta libraries as 87-base-pair reads. The original methods were these. A later analysis tallied 80 million to 95 million unique TCR beta chains across the approximately 670 repertoires, and some 12 million of those chains were shared by two or more donors. To remove PCR and sequencing errors, raw reads were error-corrected and collapsed into unique sequences using a nearest-neighbor algorithm that merged closely related sequences. To assign V, D and J gene segments, CDR3 sequences were aligned to IMGT reference sequences. For a sequence to be retained, a match of at least six nucleotides was required to both a V gene segment and a J gene segment. A rearrangement was called productive if the CDR3 had no stop codons and remained in frame with V and J, and every other rearrangement was called non-productive. CDR3 was defined according to IMGT convention as the region running from the second conserved V-encoded cysteine to the conserved J-encoded phenylalanine. The earlier analysis of about 590 of the donors excluded sequences that lacked an unambiguous match to a single V gene segment. In an earlier analysis of several hundred of the donors, V segments were called functional above 56.7% productive rearrangements and were called segregating when the between-donor standard deviation exceeded 5%. A statistical classification framework was developed to diagnose cytomegalovirus status using the catalog of TCR beta chain sequences. In a later analysis, V and J genes were assigned by comparing TCR nucleotide sequences against IMGT/GENE-DB human TR gene sequences. A later analysis assigned CDR3 sequences and most-parsimonious VDJ recombination scenarios with the TCRdist pipeline. A later analysis defined each TCR beta chain by its CDR3 amino acid sequence plus V-gene family, and excluded reads lacking a unique V-gene family. As a way to deal with suspected cross-contamination and a sequencing artifact, a later analysis dropped 450 to 700 nucleotide sequences that were highly shared and had low generation probability. A later analysis calculated a clonal expansion index for each public chain from normalized within-repertoire ranks of inferred template counts. Generation probabilities in a later analysis came from a VDJ recombination model fitted to out-of-frame rearrangements, and those results were checked against IGoR. In a later analysis, TCR-TCR, TCR-HLA and TCR-CMV co-occurrence was scored with hypergeometric tests, and a repertoire-size bias correction was applied to TCR pairs. To estimate false discovery rates, a later analysis permuted the HLA or CMV assignments 20 times. In a later analysis, co-occurring TCRs were grouped using DBSCAN, with TCRdist sequence similarity added in when clustering inside HLA-allele-positive subsets. Co-occurrence clustering excluded repertoires with fewer than 30,000 or more than 120,000 public chains, plus five with anomalous nucleotide sharing. TCRdb carries this immuneACCESS record with in-frame sequences only. Its versions omit some clonotypes, under half of them owing to an unresolved V gene in the studies checked, with the rest unexplained. V and J calls and clone size come straight from that table; D and trimming were deduced from the DNA. The sample records 200,000 to 250,000 clones, 65% to 80% of which are singletons. The top ten hold roughly a sixth of the sample.

The receptor was isolated from a man aged 40-55 years in good health and CMV-seronegative. Sequencing was carried out using PBMCs.

The CDR3 region: CASSQDTDRLTYEQYF. The bases are TGCGCCAGCAGCCAGGACACGGACAGACTTACCTACGAGCAGTACTTC. The chain uses TRBV4-1 and TRBJ2-7, with TRBD1 perhaps the D gene, on 6 matching bases. CDR1 and CDR2 are drawn from the germline V gene: MGHRA, YSYEKL. V is shortened by 3 bases, J by 2 bases, and the region joining them spans 17 bases. The CDR3 numbers 16 residues from cysteine through phenylalanine. Just the 48-base CDR3 DNA is kept, in frame starting at base 1.